This paragraph covers one TCR beta chain sequence. Under the authors' procedure: The authors estimated nucleated cell counts from reference gene primer amplification. Profiled with immunoSEQ multiplex PCR; TCRdb holds only in-frame clones, not every one. V, J and clone size were drawn from that table, and D and trimming were deduced from the DNA. The data hold approximately 360,000 clones, with around 91% observed a single time. This sample stems from a study of blood T cell repertoires in COVID-19. Study overall: The study drew acute and convalescent COVID-19 samples from the United States, Italy and Spain. In each case, the material was cDNA or gDNA derived from T cells, B-cell-depleted T cells, or PBMCs.

The ends lost 6 bases at V and 4 bases at J; junction bases unmatched: 11. Germline CDR1 is SNHLY and CDR2 is FYNNEI. CDR3 length: 15 residues. The sequenced material came from peripheral blood. The TCR sequence derives from a man aged 18 to 35 with active or convalescent COVID-19. This chain connects TRBV2 to TRBJ1-2; 7 bases align to TRBD1. CDR3 sequence: CASREQGTIIYGYTF. In nucleotides, the CDR3 is TGTGCCAGCAGAGAACAGGGGACTATTATCTATGGCTACACCTTC.